This T cell receptor (beta chain) emerged from a study of CD8 T cells in Susac syndrome. CDR1 and CDR2 (germline): SQVTM, ANQGSEA. J gave up 8 bases and V 5 bases, and 7 bases lay outside the gene matches. The CDR3 loop spans 13 amino acids. An amount of RNA that ranged from about 0.45 to 1 ug was reverse transcribed with random hexamers. TCRdb used MiXCR to reprocess the immunoSEQ multiplex PCR reads, holding one entry per CDR3 protein. This sample yields hundreds of thousands of distinct CDR3 sequences, of which approximately 90% are seen a single time; more than 0.15% belongs to the top ten. This sequence joins TRBV29-1 and TRBJ2-1, with 9 bases that match TRBD2. Sequencing was done on a sample of CD8+ T cells from PBMCs. The clonotype comes from a human donor with multiple sclerosis. This CDR3 is CSVLAGLAYEQFF. The CDR3 DNA follows: TGCAGCGTTCTTGCGGGACTAGCATATGAGCAGTTCTTC.